This T cell receptor (beta chain) is drawn from a study of blood T cell repertoires in COVID-19 (dated by TCRdb to about 2020). A note on the overall study: The collaborator samples originated in the United States, Italy and Spain and spanned the acute and convalescent phases of COVID-19. The prospective study material was composed of cDNA or gDNA derived from T cells, B-cell-depleted T cells, or PBMCs. The dataset comprised deeply sampled blood TCRbeta repertoires from subjects exposed to, actively infected with, or recovered from COVID-19. The repertoires were made available in a free public database intended to serve as a resource for research on the immune response to SARS-CoV-2. The samples were drawn from the first 160 participants of the ongoing ImmuneRACE study and from 950 to 1,500 subjects provided by 6 global collaborators. Nearly every sample came with metadata listing a de-identified subject ID, COVID-19 status, age in years and sex. Where available, HLA class I and class II types were taken from metadata supplied by the sample provider and were not determined by assay-based typing.

Whole blood was collected in K2EDTA tubes by collaborating institutions according to the institutions' own protocols. For TCRbeta analysis, collaborator samples were shipped as frozen whole blood, as isolated PBMCs, or as DNA extracted from either sample type. Overall study outcomes, separate from this receptor: The amount of clinical and demographic metadata varied by source and participant and was provided uncurated.

TCRbeta CDR3 regions were amplified from genomic DNA by means of the immunoSEQ Assay, a bias-controlled multiplex PCR. The authors' pipeline ran thus. The number of nucleated cells in each sample was estimated by amplification of reference gene primers within the assay. Sequence reads were collapsed and filtered to measure the absolute abundance of every unique TCRbeta CDR3 rearrangement. For each sample, productive Simpson clonality was calculated as the square root of Simpson's diversity index over productive rearrangements. In TCRdb, the immuneACCESS table is reduced to in-frame sequences with V and J assigned. These tables do not hold every clone; where another copy was compared, an unresolved V gene accounts for under half, and the others remain unexplained. That table is the source of V, J and clone size, and D and trimming were worked out from the DNA. The sample table shows around 100,000 clones, and around 87% are seen once. The ten top clones hold roughly 32% of the sample.

CDR1 and CDR2, looked up from the germline V gene, are MDHEN and SYDVKM. There are 14 amino acids in the CDR3, from cysteine to phenylalanine inclusive. Of all the DNA, just the CDR3 is kept, 42 bases in frame from base 1. Trimming at the junction amounts to 7 bases on V and 1 base on J, and the germline ends lie 11 bases apart. Concerning this clone itself: It has no known antigen specificity. No clone much larger than this one lies a single base away; base qualities are absent.

Source material: peripheral blood. The chain couples TRBV28 to TRBJ1-5; the D segment cannot be called with confidence. The origin of this receptor is a woman of 80 years or more with acute or convalescent COVID-19. The CDR3 corresponds to CASTLYASNQPQHF. The DNA reads TGTGCCAGCACCCTATACGCCAGCAATCAGCCCCAGCATTTT.